This TCR beta chain was identified during a study of blood T cell repertoires in COVID-19 (dated by TCRdb to the early 2020s). Regarding the complete study: Collaborator samples came from the United States, Italy and Spain and covered acute and convalescent phases of COVID-19. The samples were drawn from two sources: the first 160 participants of the ongoing ImmuneRACE study, and approximately 1,300 subjects contributed by 6 global collaborators. The repertoires were released in a freely available public database meant as a resource for research on the immune response to SARS-CoV-2. The material from the prospective study consisted of cDNA or gDNA derived from T cells, B-cell-depleted T cells, or PBMCs. HLA class I and class II types, where available, came from metadata supplied by the sample provider rather than from assay-based typing. The sample metadata nearly always contained a de-identified subject ID, COVID-19 status, age in years and sex. The dataset comprised deeply sampled blood TCRbeta repertoires from subjects exposed to, actively infected with, or recovered from COVID-19.

In Seattle, one collaborating source enrolled patients while the infection was active and tracked those patients longitudinally over the course of disease. Whole blood was collected in K2EDTA tubes by collaborating institutions according to the institutions' own protocols. For TCRbeta analysis, collaborators shipped samples as frozen whole blood, isolated PBMCs, or DNA extracted from either of those sample types. From cysteine to phenylalanine, the CDR3 is 13 amino acids long. The sequence is cut down to CDR3 DNA, 39 bases in frame from base 1. A distance of 7 bases separates the germline ends of V and J, which lose 3 bases and 4 bases respectively. For CDR1 and CDR2, the germline V gene (reference sequence) lists LNHDA and SQIVND. What the work shows at the level of the full study, not this receptor alone: The amount of clinical and demographic metadata varied by source and participant and was provided uncurated.

TCRbeta CDR3 regions were amplified from genomic DNA by means of the immunoSEQ Assay, a bias-controlled multiplex PCR. Per the source publication's procedure: Within the assay, amplification of reference gene primers was used to estimate how many nucleated cells each sample contained. Sequence reads were collapsed and filtered to measure the absolute abundance of every unique TCRbeta CDR3 rearrangement. For each sample, productive Simpson clonality was calculated as the square root of Simpson's diversity index over productive rearrangements. In its TCRdb copy, this immuneACCESS table keeps in-frame sequences only and misses some clones. Where compared with another copy, unresolved V genes explain less than half of these, and the others have no known cause. V and J calls and clone size are copied from that table; D and trimming were computed from the DNA. This sample is represented by about 480,000 clones; approximately 92% of them were singletons. The ten largest clones add up to roughly 0.92% of the sample.

Points on this clone: Its antigen remains undetermined. Base-call qualities are not available, and no considerably larger clone is one nucleotide away.

The source material was peripheral blood. This sequence originates from a man between 18 and 35 years old with COVID-19, enrolled during active disease. In this chain, TRBV19 is recombined with TRBJ1-5, with no D gene named confidently. The CDR3 loop reads CASSINQNQPQHF. The nucleotides read TGTGCCAGTAGTATTAATCAGAATCAGCCCCAGCATTTT.